This T cell receptor (beta chain) was sequenced in a study of blood T cells in healthy people across ages. Broader study findings: The unknown donor CMV status may have confounded expanded clonotype changes. Estimates of diversity drawn from one million T cells were considered underestimates. Researchers said unsorted PBMCs prevented a conclusive naive versus antigen-experienced comparison.

Note on this clonotype: What it binds is unknown.

PBMCs, at least 6.5 million per sample, were isolated. A second PCR of roughly 7 to 11 cycles used a sample-barcoded 5' primer and a J-beta primer mix. TCRdb reanalysed the 5' RACE reads using MiXCR and keeps one entry per CDR3 protein. The sample lists about 800,000 distinct CDR3 sequences; roughly 60% were seen once. Trimming left V 0 bases short and J 2 bases short, with 7 bases between. This CDR3 comprises 15 residues. Per germline, CDR1 SEHNR and CDR2 FQNEAQ (reference sequence). The clonotype comes from a man aged 30 to 45 in good health. The source material was blood. The chain uses TRBV7-9 and TRBJ1-4, with D tentatively TRBD1 (5 bases). The CDR3 DNA follows: TGTGCCAGCAGCTTAGCGGCAGGGACTAATGAAAAACTGTTTTTT. As protein: CASSLAAGTNEKLFF.